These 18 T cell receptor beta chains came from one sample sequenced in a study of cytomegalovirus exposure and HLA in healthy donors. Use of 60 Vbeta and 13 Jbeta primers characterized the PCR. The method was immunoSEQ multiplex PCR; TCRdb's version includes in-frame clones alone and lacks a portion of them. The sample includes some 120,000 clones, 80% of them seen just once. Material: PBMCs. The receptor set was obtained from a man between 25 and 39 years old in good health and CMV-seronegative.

DNA of the CDR3: TGTGCCAGCAGACACTCGGGGGGACGGGAGCAGTTCTTC. Its translation is CASRHSGGREQFF. The chain combines TRBV6-5 with TRBJ2-1, with TRBD2 identical over 7 bases. CDR1 and CDR2 from the germline V gene are MNHEY and SVGAGI. The CDR3 is 13 amino acids. Losses at the gene ends were 6 bases for V and 10 bases for J; bases not matched to a gene: 9.

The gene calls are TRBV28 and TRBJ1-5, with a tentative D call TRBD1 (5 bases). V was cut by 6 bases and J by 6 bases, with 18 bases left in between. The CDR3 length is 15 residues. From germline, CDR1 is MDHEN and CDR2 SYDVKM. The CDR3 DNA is TGTGCCAGCAGGCCTAGGGGAGGCGGGGGTCAGCCCCAGCATTTT. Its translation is CASRPRGGGGQPQHF.

The CDR3 sequence: CASSQAWTGDNYGYTF. The CDR3 DNA reads as TGCGCCAGCAGCCAAGCGTGGACAGGGGATAACTATGGCTACACCTTC. The chain is built from TRBV4-1 and TRBJ1-2; 9 bases match TRBD1. This CDR3 is 16 amino acids long. V lost 1 base and J lost 1; bases outside the gene matches: 4. CDR1 and CDR2 from the germline V gene are MGHRA and YSYEKL.

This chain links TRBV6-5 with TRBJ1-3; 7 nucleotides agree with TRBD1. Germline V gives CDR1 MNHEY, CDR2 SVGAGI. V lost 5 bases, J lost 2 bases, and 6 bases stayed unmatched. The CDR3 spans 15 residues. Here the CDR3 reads CASSTTGVPGNTIYF. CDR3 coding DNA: TGTGCCAGCAGTACCACAGGGGTCCCTGGAAACACCATATATTTT.

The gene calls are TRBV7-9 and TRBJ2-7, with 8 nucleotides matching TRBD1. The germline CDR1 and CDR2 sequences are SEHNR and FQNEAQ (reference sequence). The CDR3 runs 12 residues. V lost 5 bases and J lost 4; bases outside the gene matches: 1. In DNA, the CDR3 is TGTGCCAGCAGCAGACAGGGGTACGAGCAGTACTTC. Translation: CASSRQGYEQYF.

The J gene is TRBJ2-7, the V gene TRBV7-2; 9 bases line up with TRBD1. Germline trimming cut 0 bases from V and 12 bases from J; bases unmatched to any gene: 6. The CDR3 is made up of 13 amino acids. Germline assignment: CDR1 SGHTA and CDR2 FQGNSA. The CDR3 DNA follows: TGTGCCAGCAGCTTAGCGCTCGGACAGGGGTCGTACTTC. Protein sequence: CASSLALGQGSYF.

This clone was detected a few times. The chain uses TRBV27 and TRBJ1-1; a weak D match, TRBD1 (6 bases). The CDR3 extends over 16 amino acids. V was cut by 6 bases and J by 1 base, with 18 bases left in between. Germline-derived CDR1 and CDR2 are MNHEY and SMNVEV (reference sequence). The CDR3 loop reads CASRQTIRGGNTEAFF. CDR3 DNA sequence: TGTGCCAGCAGGCAAACAATAAGGGGGGGGAACACTGAAGCTTTCTTT.

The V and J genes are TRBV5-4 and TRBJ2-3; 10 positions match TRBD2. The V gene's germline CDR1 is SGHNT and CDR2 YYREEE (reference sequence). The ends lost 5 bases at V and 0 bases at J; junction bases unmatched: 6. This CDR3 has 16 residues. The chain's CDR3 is CASSSKTSGSTDTQYF. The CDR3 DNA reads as TGTGCCAGCAGTTCTAAGACTAGCGGGAGCACAGATACGCAGTATTTT.

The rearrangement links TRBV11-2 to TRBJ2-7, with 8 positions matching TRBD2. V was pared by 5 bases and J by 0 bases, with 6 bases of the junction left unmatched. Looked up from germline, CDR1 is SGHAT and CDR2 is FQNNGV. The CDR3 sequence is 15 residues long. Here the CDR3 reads CASSPFSGSSYEQYF. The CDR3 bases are TGTGCCAGCAGCCCGTTCAGCGGGAGCTCCTACGAGCAGTACTTC.

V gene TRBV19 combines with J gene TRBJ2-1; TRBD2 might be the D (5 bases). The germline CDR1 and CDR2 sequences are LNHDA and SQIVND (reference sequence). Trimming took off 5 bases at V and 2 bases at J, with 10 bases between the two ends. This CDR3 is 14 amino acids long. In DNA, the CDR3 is TGTGCCAGTAGTCGTCGGGATCCCTACAATGAGCAGTTCTTC. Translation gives CASSRRDPYNEQFF.

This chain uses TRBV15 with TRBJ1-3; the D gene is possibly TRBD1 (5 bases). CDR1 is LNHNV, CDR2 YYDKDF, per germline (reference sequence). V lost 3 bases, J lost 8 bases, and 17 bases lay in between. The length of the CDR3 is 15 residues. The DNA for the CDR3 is TGTGCCACCAGCAGCGGGACTTTTTCCAGGGACACCATATATTTT. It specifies CATSSGTFSRDTIYF.

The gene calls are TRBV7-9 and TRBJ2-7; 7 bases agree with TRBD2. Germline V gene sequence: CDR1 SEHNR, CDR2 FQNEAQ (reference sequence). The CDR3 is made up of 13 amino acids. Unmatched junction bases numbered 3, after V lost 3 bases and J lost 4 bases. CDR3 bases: TGTGCCAGCAGCTTGGCGGGAGAGTACGAGCAGTACTTC. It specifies CASSLAGEYEQYF.

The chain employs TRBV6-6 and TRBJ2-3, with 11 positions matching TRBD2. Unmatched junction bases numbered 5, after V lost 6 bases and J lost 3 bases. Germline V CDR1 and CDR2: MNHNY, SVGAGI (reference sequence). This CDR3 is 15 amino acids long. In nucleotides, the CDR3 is TGTGCCAGCAGGTTACTAGCGGGAGTGACAGATACGCAGTATTTT. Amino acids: CASRLLAGVTDTQYF.

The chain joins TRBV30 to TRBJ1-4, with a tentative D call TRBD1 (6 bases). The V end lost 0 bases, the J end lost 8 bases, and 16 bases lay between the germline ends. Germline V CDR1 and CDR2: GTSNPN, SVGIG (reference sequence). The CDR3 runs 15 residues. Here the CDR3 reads CAWSVLGRGREKLFF. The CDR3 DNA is TGTGCCTGGAGTGTACTTGGCAGGGGACGCGAAAAACTGTTTTTT.

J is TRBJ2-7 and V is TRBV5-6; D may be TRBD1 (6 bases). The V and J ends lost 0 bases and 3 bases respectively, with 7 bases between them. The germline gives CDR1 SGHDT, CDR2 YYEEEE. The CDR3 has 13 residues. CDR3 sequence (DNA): TGTGCCAGCAGCTTGGCAGGGGTCTACGAGCAGTACTTC. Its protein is CASSLAGVYEQYF.

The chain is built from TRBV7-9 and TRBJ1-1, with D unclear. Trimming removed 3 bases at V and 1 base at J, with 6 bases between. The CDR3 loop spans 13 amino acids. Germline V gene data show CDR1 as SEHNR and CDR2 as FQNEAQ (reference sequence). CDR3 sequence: CASSFDTNTEAFF. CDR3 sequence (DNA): TGTGCCAGCAGCTTTGACACGAACACTGAAGCTTTCTTT.

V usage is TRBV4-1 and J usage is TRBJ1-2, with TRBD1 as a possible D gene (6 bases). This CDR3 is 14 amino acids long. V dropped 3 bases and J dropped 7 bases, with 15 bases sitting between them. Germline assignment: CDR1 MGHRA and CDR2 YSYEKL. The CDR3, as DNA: TGCGCCAGCAGCCATGTTCTGACAGGAATTGGCTACACCTTC. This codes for CASSHVLTGIGYTF.

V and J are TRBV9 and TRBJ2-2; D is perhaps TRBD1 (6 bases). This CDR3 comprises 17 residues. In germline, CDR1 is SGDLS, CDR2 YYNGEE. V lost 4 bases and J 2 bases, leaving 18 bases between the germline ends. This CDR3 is CASSRRRTGLNTGELFF. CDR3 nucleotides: TGTGCCAGCAGCCGTAGACGTACAGGGCTTAACACCGGGGAGCTGTTTTTT.